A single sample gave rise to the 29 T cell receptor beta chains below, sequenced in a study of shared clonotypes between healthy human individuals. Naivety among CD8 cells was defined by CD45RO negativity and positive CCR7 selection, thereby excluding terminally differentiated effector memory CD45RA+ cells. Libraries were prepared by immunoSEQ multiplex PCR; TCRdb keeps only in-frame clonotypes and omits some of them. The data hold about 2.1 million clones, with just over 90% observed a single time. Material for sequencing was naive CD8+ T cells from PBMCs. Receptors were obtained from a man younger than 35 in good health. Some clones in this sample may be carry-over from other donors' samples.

The CDR3 protein is CASSQDTRLPHEQFF. The CDR3 DNA reads as TGTGCCAGCAGCCAAGATACTCGGCTACCCCATGAGCAGTTCTTC. This chain joins TRBV4-2 and TRBJ2-1; no firm D call. V was clipped by 0 bases and J by 8 bases, with 14 bases between them. CDR1 LGHNA and CDR2 YNFKEQ come from the germline V gene. CDR3 length: 15 amino acids.

CDR3 nucleotide sequence: TGTGCCAGCAGCACCCGGACTAGCGGGAGGGCCTTTCGTGAGACCCAGTACTTC. This gives the protein CASSTRTSGRAFRETQYF. The chain joins TRBV14 to TRBJ2-5; 15 bases map to TRBD2. The CDR3 loop spans 18 amino acids. Germline V gene sequence: CDR1 SGHDN, CDR2 FVKESK. Losses at the gene ends were 5 bases for V and 5 bases for J; bases not matched to a gene: 12.

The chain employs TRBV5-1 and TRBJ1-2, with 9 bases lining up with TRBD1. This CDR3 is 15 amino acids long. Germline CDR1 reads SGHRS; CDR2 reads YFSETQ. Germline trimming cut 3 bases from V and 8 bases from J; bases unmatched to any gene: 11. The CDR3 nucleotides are TGCGCCAGCAGCTCCGGGACAGGGCGGGAGCGGGGCTACACCTTC. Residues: CASSSGTGRERGYTF.

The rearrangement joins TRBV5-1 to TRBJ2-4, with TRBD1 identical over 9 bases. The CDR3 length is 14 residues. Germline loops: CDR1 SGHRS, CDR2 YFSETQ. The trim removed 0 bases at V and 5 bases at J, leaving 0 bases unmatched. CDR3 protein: CASSLGTGENIQYF. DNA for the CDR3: TGCGCCAGCAGCTTGGGGACAGGGGAAAACATTCAGTACTTC.

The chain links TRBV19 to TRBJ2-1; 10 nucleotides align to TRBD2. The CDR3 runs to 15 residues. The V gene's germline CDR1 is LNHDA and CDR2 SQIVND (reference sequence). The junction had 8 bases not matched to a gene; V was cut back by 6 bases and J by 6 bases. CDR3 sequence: CASSKSGRAGNEQFF. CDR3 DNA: TGTGCCAGTAGCAAGAGCGGGAGGGCCGGCAATGAGCAGTTCTTC.

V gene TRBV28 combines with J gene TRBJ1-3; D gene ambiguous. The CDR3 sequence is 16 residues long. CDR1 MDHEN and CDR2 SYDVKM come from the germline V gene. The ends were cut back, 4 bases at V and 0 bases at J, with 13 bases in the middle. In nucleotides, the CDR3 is TGTGCCAGCAGTTACGAAACAGAGAGCTCTGGAAACACCATATATTTT. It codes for CASSYETESSGNTIYF.

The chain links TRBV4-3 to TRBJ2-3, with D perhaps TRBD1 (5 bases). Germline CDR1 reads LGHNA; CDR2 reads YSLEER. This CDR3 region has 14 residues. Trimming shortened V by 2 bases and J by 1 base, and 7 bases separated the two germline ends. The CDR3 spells CASSQSRGTDTQYF. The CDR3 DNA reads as TGCGCCAGCAGCCAAAGCAGGGGCACAGATACGCAGTATTTT.

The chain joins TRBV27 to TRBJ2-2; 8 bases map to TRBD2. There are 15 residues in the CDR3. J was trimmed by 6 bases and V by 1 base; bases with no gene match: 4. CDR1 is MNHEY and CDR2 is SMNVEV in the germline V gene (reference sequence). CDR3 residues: CASSLWAGGPGELFF. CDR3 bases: TGTGCCAGCAGTTTATGGGCGGGAGGCCCCGGGGAGCTGTTTTTT.

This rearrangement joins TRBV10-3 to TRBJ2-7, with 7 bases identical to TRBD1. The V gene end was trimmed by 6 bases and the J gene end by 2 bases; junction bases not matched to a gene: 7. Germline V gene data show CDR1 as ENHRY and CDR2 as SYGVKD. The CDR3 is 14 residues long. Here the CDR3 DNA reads TGTGCCATCAGCCATCCCGACAGGGCCTACGAGCAGTACTTC. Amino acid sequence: CAISHPDRAYEQYF.

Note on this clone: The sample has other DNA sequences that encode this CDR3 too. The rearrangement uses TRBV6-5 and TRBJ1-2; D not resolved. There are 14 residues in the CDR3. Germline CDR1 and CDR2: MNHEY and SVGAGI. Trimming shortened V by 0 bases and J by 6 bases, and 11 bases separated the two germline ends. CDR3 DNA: TGTGCCAGCAGTTACTCGTCCGGGAGGGATGGCTACACCTTC. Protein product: CASSYSSGRDGYTF.

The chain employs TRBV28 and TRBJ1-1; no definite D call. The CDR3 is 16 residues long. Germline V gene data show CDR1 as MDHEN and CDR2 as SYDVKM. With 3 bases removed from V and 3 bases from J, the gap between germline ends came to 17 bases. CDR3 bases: TGTGCCAGCAGTTTTAATGGCAGGAGAGGGTACACTGAAGCTTTCTTT. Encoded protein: CASSFNGRRGYTEAFF.

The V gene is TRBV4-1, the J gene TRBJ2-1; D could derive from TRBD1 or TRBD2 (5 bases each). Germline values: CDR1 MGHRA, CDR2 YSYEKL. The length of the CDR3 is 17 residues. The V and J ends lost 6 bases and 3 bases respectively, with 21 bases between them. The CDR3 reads CASRRIGGQSLYNEQFF. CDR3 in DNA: TGCGCCAGCAGGCGAATTGGAGGACAAAGCCTCTACAATGAGCAGTTCTTC.

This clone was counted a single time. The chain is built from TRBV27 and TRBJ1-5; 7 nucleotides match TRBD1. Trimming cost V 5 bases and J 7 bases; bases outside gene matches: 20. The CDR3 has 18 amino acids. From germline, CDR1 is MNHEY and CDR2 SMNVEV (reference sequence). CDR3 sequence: CASSPLDVRQGTRQPQHF. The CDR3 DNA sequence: TGTGCCAGCAGTCCACTCGATGTGCGACAGGGAACTCGGCAGCCCCAGCATTTT.

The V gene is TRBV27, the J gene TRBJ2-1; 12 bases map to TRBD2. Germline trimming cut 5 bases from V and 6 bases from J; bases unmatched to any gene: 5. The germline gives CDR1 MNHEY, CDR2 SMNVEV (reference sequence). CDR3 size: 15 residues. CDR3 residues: CASSILAGGVNEQFF. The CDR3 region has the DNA TGTGCCAGCAGTATACTAGCGGGAGGCGTCAATGAGCAGTTCTTC.

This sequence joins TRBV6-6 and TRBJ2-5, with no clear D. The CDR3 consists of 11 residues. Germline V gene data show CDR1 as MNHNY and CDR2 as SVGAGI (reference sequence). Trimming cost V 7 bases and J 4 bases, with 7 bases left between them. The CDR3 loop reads CASMDGETQYF. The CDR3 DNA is TGTGCCAGCATGGATGGAGAGACCCAGTACTTC.

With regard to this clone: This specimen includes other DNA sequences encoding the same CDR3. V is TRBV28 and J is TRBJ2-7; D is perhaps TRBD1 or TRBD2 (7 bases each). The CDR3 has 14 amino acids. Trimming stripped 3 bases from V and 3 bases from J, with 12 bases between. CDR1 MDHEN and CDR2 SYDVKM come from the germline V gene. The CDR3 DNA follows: TGTGCCAGCAGTTTTGACAGGGACTACTACGAGCAGTACTTC. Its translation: CASSFDRDYYEQYF.

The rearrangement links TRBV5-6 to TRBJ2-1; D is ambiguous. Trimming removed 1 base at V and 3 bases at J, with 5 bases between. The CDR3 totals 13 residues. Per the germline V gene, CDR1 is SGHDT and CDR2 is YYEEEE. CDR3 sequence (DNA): TGTGCCAGCAGCTTGAAATTCTACAATGAGCAGTTCTTC. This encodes CASSLKFYNEQFF.

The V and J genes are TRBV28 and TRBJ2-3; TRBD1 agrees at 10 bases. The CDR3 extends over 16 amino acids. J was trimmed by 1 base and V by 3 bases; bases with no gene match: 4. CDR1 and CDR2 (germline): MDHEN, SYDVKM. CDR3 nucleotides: TGTGCCAGCAGTTTCGGGGGGACAGGGGGCACAGATACGCAGTATTTT. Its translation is CASSFGGTGGTDTQYF.

CDR3 DNA sequence: TGTGCCAGCTCCGACAGGGCGGCCGGGGAGCTGTTTTTT. This sequence encodes CASSDRAAGELFF. The gene calls are TRBV7-6 and TRBJ2-2; 7 positions match TRBD1. Unmatched junction bases numbered 6, after V lost 8 bases and J lost 6 bases. Germline V gene data show CDR1 as SGHVS and CDR2 as FNYEAQ. The CDR3 spans 13 residues.

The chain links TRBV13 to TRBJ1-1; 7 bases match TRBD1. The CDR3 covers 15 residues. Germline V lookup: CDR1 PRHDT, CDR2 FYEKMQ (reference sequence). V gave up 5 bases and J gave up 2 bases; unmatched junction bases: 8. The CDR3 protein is CASSPTRGLNTEAFF. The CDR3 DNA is TGTGCCAGCAGCCCAACGAGGGGGCTTAACACTGAAGCTTTCTTT.

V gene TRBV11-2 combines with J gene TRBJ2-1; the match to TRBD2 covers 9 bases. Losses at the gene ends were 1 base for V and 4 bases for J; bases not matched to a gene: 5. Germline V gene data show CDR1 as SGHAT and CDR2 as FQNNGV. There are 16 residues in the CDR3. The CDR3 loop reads CASSLGTSGPYNEQFF. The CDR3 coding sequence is TGTGCCAGCAGCTTAGGCACTAGCGGGCCTTACAATGAGCAGTTCTTC.

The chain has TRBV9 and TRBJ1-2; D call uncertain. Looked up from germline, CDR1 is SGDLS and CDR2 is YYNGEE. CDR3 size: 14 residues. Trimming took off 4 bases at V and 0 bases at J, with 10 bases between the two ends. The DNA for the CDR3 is TGTGCCAGCAGCCAAAAGGGCGCTAACTATGGCTACACCTTC. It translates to CASSQKGANYGYTF.

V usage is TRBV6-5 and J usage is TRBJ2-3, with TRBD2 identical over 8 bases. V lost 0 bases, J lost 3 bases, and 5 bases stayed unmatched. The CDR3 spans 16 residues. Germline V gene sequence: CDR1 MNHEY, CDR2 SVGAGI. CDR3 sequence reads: CASSYSSSGRTDTQYF. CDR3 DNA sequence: TGTGCCAGCAGTTACTCGTCGAGCGGGAGAACAGATACGCAGTATTTT.

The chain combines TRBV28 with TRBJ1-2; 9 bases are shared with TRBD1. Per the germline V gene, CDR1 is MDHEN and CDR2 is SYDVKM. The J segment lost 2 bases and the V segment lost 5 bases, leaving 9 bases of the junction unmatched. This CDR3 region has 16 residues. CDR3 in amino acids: CASSSRRTGENYGYTF. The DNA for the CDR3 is TGTGCCAGCAGTAGCCGGAGGACAGGGGAAAACTATGGCTACACCTTC.

In DNA form, the CDR3 reads TGTGCCAGCAGTCCGGCGAAGGGGATCCCCTACGAGCAGTACTTC. Translating gives CASSPAKGIPYEQYF. The rearrangement links TRBV6-5 to TRBJ2-7, with D tentatively TRBD1 (5 bases). The CDR3 totals 15 residues. The V end lost 5 bases, the J end lost 2 bases, and 16 bases lay between the germline ends. Germline loops: CDR1 MNHEY, CDR2 SVGAGI.

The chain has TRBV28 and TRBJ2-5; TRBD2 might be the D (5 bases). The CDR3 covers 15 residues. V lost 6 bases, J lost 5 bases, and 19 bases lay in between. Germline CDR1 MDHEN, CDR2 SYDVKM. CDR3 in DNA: TGTGCCAGCAGGGTTGATGCGGGCCGACGGGAGACCCAGTACTTC. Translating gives CASRVDAGRRETQYF.

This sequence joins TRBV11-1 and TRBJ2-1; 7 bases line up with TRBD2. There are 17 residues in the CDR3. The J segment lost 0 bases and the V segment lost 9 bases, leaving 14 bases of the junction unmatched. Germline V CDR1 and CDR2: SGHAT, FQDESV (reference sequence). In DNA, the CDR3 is TGTGCCAGTCAGAAGGGTTGGGCGGGGGACTCCTACAATGAGCAGTTCTTC. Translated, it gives CASQKGWAGDSYNEQFF.

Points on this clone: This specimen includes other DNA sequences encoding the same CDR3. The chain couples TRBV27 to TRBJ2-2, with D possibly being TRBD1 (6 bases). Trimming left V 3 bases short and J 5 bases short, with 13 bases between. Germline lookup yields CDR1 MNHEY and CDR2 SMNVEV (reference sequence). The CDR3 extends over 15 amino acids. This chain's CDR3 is CASSLSRGNTGELFF. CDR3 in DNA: TGTGCCAGCAGTTTGTCCAGGGGAAATACCGGGGAGCTGTTTTTT.

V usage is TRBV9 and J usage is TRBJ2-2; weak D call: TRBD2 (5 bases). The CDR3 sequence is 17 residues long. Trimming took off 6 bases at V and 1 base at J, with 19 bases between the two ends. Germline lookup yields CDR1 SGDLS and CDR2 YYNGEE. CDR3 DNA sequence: TGTGCCAGCATGCGGACGGGGTTGGCAGGGAACACCGGGGAGCTGTTTTTT. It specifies CASMRTGLAGNTGELFF. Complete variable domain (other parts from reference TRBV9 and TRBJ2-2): DSGVTQTPKHLITATGQRVTLRCSPRSGDLSVYWYQQSLDQGLQFLIQYYNGEERAKGNILERFSAQQFPDLHSELNLSSLELGDSALYFCASMRTGLAGNTGELFFGEGSRLTVL.